This TCR beta chain was recorded in a study of Ad26.COV2.S vaccination and SARS-CoV-2 variants. The treatment: around 19 received Ad26.COV2.S at low or high dose, single or two shots; several received placebo; per-sample allocation not given. After the first vaccine or placebo injection, samples were drawn on day 63. Data came from immunoSEQ multiplex PCR; TCRdb stores just in-frame clones and leaves some out. This table holds some 460,000 clones, about 89% found once. The CDR3 loop spans 13 amino acids. Losses at the gene ends were 3 bases for V and 9 bases for J; bases not matched to a gene: 7. CDR1 is SGHTA, CDR2 FQGTGA, per germline.

This material consisted of peripheral blood, taken in a trial of Ad26.COV2.S vaccine versus placebo. The V and J genes are TRBV7-3 and TRBJ2-5; 7 bases line up with TRBD1. The receptor's source is a person between 18 and 60 years old who received the Ad26.COV2.S COVID-19 vaccine or a placebo. The CDR3 here is CASSFLPQGAQYF. The CDR3 DNA sequence: TGTGCCAGCAGCTTTCTACCCCAGGGGGCCCAGTACTTC.